The clone carrying this T cell receptor beta chain has ten or more counts. The data belong to a study of T cells in Graves' hyperthyroidism and ophthalmopathy. The source material, RNA transcripts, was used to amplify TCR beta CDR3 regions. A first-round RT-PCR of the TCR CDR3 used the HTBI primer set. From the multiplex PCR reads, TCRdb called clonotypes with MiXCR, one entry per CDR3 protein. The sample has about 350,000 distinct CDR3 sequences, around 18% seen once. The length of the CDR3 is 14 residues. Trimming removed 3 bases from V and 4 bases from J, with 12 bases in between. Germline V CDR1 and CDR2: SGHAT, FQNNGV.

The source material was blood. The TCR comes from a woman aged 40 to 50 with Graves' ophthalmopathy. J is TRBJ1-1 and V is TRBV11-2; maybe TRBD1 (6 bases). CDR3 sequence: CASSFQGGGTEAFF. The DNA of the CDR3 is TGTGCCAGCAGCTTCCAAGGGGGAGGCACTGAAGCTTTCTTT.